The T cell receptor (beta chain) described here comes from a study of breast tumors, draining lymph nodes, adjacent tissues. TCRdb re-called the multiplex PCR reads with MiXCR, one entry per CDR3 protein. The sample includes approximately 20,000 distinct CDR3 sequences, roughly 50% of them seen just once. This CDR3 is 13 amino acids long. Germline CDR1 reads SGHAT; CDR2 reads FQNNGV. J was trimmed by 11 bases and V by 2 bases; bases with no gene match: 8. Comments on this clonotype: Its antigen is undetermined.

Findings and caveats of the study: Tumor TCR diversity was below lymph nodes but above nontumor tissue.

The TCR originated in a female donor with breast cancer. Some clones in this sample may be carry-over from other donors' samples. This chain uses TRBV11-2 with TRBJ1-1; TRBD1 aligns across 7 bases. Sequenced sample: breast tumor tissue. CDR3 in amino acids: CASSLRGAGGAFF. CDR3 coding DNA: TGTGCCAGCAGCTTACGAGGGGCAGGGGGGGCTTTCTTT.